The 32 T cell receptor beta chains listed next were all sequenced from one sample in a study of CD8+ T cells in alopecia areata. Extracted RNA was reverse transcribed into cDNA, the sequencing template. Produced via immunoSEQ multiplex PCR; TCRdb's table is partial and in-frame only. The data hold fewer than 350,000 clones, with 55% to 70% observed a single time. Indicated treatment: oral pan-JAK inhibitor, 5-10 mg twice daily. This sample comprised CD4+ T cells sorted from blood, obtained at week 24, from a patient treated with tofacitinib. The source is a human donor with alopecia areata.

This chain connects TRBV6-5 to TRBJ2-5; tentatively, D is TRBD1 (5 bases). The CDR3 has 15 residues. Germline CDR1 and CDR2: MNHEY and SVGAGI. V was cut by 6 bases and J by 3 bases, with 17 bases left in between. CDR3: CASRGRGAGKETQYF. DNA of the CDR3: TGTGCCAGCAGGGGAAGGGGCGCCGGTAAAGAGACCCAGTACTTC.

This chain uses TRBV30 with TRBJ2-5, with D uncertain. The CDR3 runs to 12 residues. From germline, CDR1 is GTSNPN and CDR2 SVGIG (reference sequence). The germline V and J ends were trimmed by 3 bases and 3 bases, with 8 bases remaining between them. CDR3 residues: CAWRNNEETQYF. Written as DNA, the CDR3 is TGTGCCTGGAGGAACAATGAAGAGACCCAGTACTTC.

The rearrangement uses TRBV20-1 and TRBJ2-1; D not certain. This CDR3 comprises 11 residues. Germline values: CDR1 DFQATT, CDR2 SNEGSKA (reference sequence). The CDR3 spells CSARKDNEQFF. The CDR3 DNA reads as TGCAGCGCCAGGAAGGACAATGAGCAGTTCTTC.

The V and J genes are TRBV5-1 and TRBJ1-2, with unresolved D. Looked up from germline, CDR1 is SGHRS and CDR2 is YFSETQ. V gave up 4 bases and J gave up 0 bases, with 10 bases separating them. This CDR3 has 14 amino acids. This CDR3 reads CASSTDGTNYGYTF. Here the CDR3 DNA reads TGCGCCAGCAGCACGGACGGTACTAACTATGGCTACACCTTC.

The gene calls are TRBV29-1 and TRBJ1-1; D is perhaps TRBD1 (5 bases). The CDR3 contains 14 residues. The germline CDR1 and CDR2 sequences are SQVTM and ANQGSEA. The V end lost 3 bases, the J end lost 0 bases, and 11 bases lay between the germline ends. CDR3 protein: CSVDVTVMNTEAFF. The CDR3, as DNA: TGCAGCGTTGACGTGACAGTCATGAACACTGAAGCTTTCTTT.

This clone was seen only a few times. The chain links TRBV5-1 to TRBJ2-5, with unresolved D. The V gene lost 0 bases and the J gene lost 1 base, with 4 bases spanning the gap. The CDR3 is 13 residues long. Germline CDR1 and CDR2: SGHRS and YFSETQ. CDR3 sequence: CASSLEVQETQYF. CDR3 DNA: TGCGCCAGCAGCTTGGAGGTCCAAGAGACCCAGTACTTC.

This clone was seen only a few times. This chain connects TRBV5-6 to TRBJ2-7, with unresolved D. From germline, CDR1 is SGHDT and CDR2 YYEEEE. The CDR3 has 14 residues. V lost 1 base and J 2 bases, leaving 10 bases between the germline ends. CDR3 nucleotide sequence: TGTGCCAGCAGCTTGATGGCGCCCCCCTACGAGCAGTACTTC. Its protein product is CASSLMAPPYEQYF.

V and J are TRBV19 and TRBJ1-5; no clear D. The CDR3 spans 15 residues. The V end was cut by 5 bases, the J end by 0 bases, with 11 bases between. CDR1 is LNHDA and CDR2 is SQIVND in the germline V gene (reference sequence). The CDR3 sequence is CASSPVGISNQPQHF. CDR3 bases: TGTGCCAGTAGTCCGGTCGGAATTAGCAATCAGCCCCAGCATTTT.

J is TRBJ2-7 and V is TRBV7-2; no definite D call. V dropped 7 bases and J dropped 0 bases, with 13 bases sitting between them. This CDR3 has 14 amino acids. The germline gives CDR1 SGHTA, CDR2 FQGNSA. CDR3 DNA sequence: TGTGCCAGCACCGTTGGACCCAACTCCTACGAGCAGTACTTC. This gives the protein CASTVGPNSYEQYF.

This clone was counted a few times. The chain couples TRBV7-9 to TRBJ1-4; possible D gene TRBD1, 5 bases. The V end was cut by 1 base, the J end by 8 bases, with 11 bases between. The CDR3 sequence is 14 residues long. Germline assignment: CDR1 SEHNR and CDR2 FQNEAQ (reference sequence). DNA for the CDR3: TGTGCCAGCAGCTTAGACTGGGGGACGGAAAAACTGTTTTTT. It encodes CASSLDWGTEKLFF.

The chain couples TRBV9 to TRBJ2-3; 8 bases agree with TRBD2. Germline loops: CDR1 SGDLS, CDR2 YYNGEE. The CDR3 sequence is 17 residues long. The V gene end was trimmed by 4 bases and the J gene end by 2 bases; junction bases not matched to a gene: 12. CDR3 protein: CASSPRPTSGHTDTQYF. CDR3 coding DNA: TGTGCCAGCAGCCCGCGGCCCACTAGCGGACACACAGATACGCAGTATTTT.

V usage is TRBV30 and J usage is TRBJ1-6; D gene ambiguous. Germline V lookup: CDR1 GTSNPN, CDR2 SVGIG (reference sequence). V was pared by 3 bases and J by 4 bases, with 10 bases between. This CDR3 has 14 amino acids. The CDR3 DNA reads as TGTGCCTGGAGGACCAGCAGTTATAATTCACCCCTCCACTTT. This codes for CAWRTSSYNSPLHF.

A few counts support this clone. The chain uses TRBV28 and TRBJ1-2, with no clear D. Trimming removed 2 bases from V and 4 bases from J, with 5 bases in between. Germline assignment: CDR1 MDHEN and CDR2 SYDVKM. CDR3 size: 12 residues. CDR3 nucleotides: TGTGCCAGCAGTTTAAATTTCTATGGCTACACCTTC. Its translation is CASSLNFYGYTF.

This clone showed up many times. The V and J genes are TRBV5-1 and TRBJ2-3; 8 bases are shared with TRBD1. The CDR3 has 16 amino acids. With V trimmed by 3 bases and J by 0 bases, 6 bases remained unmatched. Per germline, CDR1 SGHRS and CDR2 YFSETQ. CDR3 in amino acids: CASSWSGGMSTDTQYF. DNA of the CDR3: TGCGCCAGCAGCTGGTCAGGGGGCATGAGCACAGATACGCAGTATTTT.

This rearrangement joins TRBV6-5 to TRBJ2-5; 8 nucleotides align to TRBD1. V dropped 8 bases and J dropped 5; count of bases not matched to a gene: 7. Germline V gene lookup returns CDR1 MNHEY and CDR2 SVGAGI. CDR3 length equals 13 residues. The CDR3 coding sequence is TGTGCCAGCCGACAGGGGCTGTGGGAGACCCAGTACTTC. It encodes CASRQGLWETQYF.

The chain joins TRBV27 to TRBJ2-5, with 8 bases that match TRBD2. V was clipped by 4 bases and J by 2 bases; unmatched bases: 6. The CDR3 runs to 15 residues. Germline loops: CDR1 MNHEY, CDR2 SMNVEV (reference sequence). The CDR3 bases are TGTGCCAGCAGTTCGAGCGGGGGTCCACAAGAGACCCAGTACTTC. It encodes CASSSSGGPQETQYF.

The CDR3 region has the DNA TGTGCCAGCAGAAAAGTTAGTTCACCCCTCCACTTT. Protein sequence: CASRKVSSPLHF. V is TRBV6-5 and J is TRBJ1-6; D ambiguous. Germline CDR1 MNHEY, CDR2 SVGAGI. CDR3 length equals 12 residues. The V gene lost 6 bases and the J gene lost 9 bases, with 9 bases spanning the gap.

This chain links TRBV30 with TRBJ1-1; D gene unclear. V was shortened by 5 bases and J by 0 bases, with 16 bases between the two germline ends. Germline-derived CDR1 and CDR2 are GTSNPN and SVGIG (reference sequence). The CDR3 is made up of 15 amino acids. The CDR3 region is CAWLRIRFMNTEAFF. In DNA form, the CDR3 reads TGTGCCTGGTTGCGTATCCGATTTATGAACACTGAAGCTTTCTTT.

This clone was counted between two and nine times. The chain joins TRBV30 to TRBJ1-2; no clear D gene. CDR1 and CDR2 (germline): GTSNPN, SVGIG (reference sequence). The V end was cut by 0 bases, the J end by 7 bases, with 9 bases between. The CDR3 contains 12 residues. The CDR3 sequence: CAWSVIGPGYTF. As DNA, the CDR3 is TGTGCCTGGAGTGTAATCGGACCTGGCTACACCTTC.

The chain couples TRBV6-5 to TRBJ1-6, with 8 bases aligning to TRBD1. CDR1 and CDR2 (germline): MNHEY, SVGAGI. This CDR3 contains 15 residues. With 2 bases clipped from V and 10 bases from J, the junction kept 7 bases outside the gene matches. The CDR3 sequence: CASSYVGRGRSPLHF. In DNA, the CDR3 is TGTGCCAGCAGTTACGTTGGCAGGGGGCGGTCACCCCTCCACTTT.

The genes are TRBV2 and TRBJ2-5, with 8 bases lining up with TRBD1. This CDR3 spans 15 amino acids. V gave up 8 bases and J gave up 2 bases; unmatched junction bases: 10. Germline CDR1 is SNHLY and CDR2 is FYNNEI. CDR3 DNA sequence: TGTGCCAGCCATAGATCCGGGACAGGACAAGAGACCCAGTACTTC. Protein sequence: CASHRSGTGQETQYF.

This chain links TRBV7-9 with TRBJ1-2; no definite D call. Germline V CDR1 and CDR2: SEHNR, FQNEAQ (reference sequence). V lost 6 bases, J lost 8 bases, and 16 bases lay in between. The CDR3 length is 13 residues. The CDR3, as DNA: TGTGCCAGCAGGGTTTGGATCGGCTGGGGCTACACCTTC. Its translation is CASRVWIGWGYTF.

The gene calls are TRBV15 and TRBJ2-3; maybe TRBD2 (6 bases). CDR3 length equals 18 residues. The V and J ends lost 0 bases and 1 base respectively, with 17 bases between them. CDR1 is LNHNV and CDR2 is YYDKDF in the germline V gene (reference sequence). The chain's CDR3 is CATSRDAPASARTDTQYF. The DNA of the CDR3 is TGTGCCACCAGCAGAGATGCCCCGGCTAGCGCCCGCACAGATACGCAGTATTTT.

This rearrangement joins TRBV29-1 to TRBJ2-5; D might be TRBD1 (6 bases). Trimming removed 7 bases at V and 9 bases at J, with 18 bases between. The germline CDR1 and CDR2 sequences are SQVTM and ANQGSEA. The CDR3 consists of 12 residues. CDR3 in amino acids: CSADRPLGAQYF. The CDR3 DNA reads TGCAGCGCGGACAGACCTCTGGGGGCCCAGTACTTC.

V and J are TRBV6-5 and TRBJ1-5, with TRBD1 matching over 8 bases. Germline V lookup: CDR1 MNHEY, CDR2 SVGAGI. The CDR3 is 14 residues long. The trim removed 3 bases at V and 5 bases at J, leaving 3 bases unmatched. The CDR3 loop is CASSYQGADQPQHF. The DNA of the CDR3 is TGTGCCAGCAGTTATCAGGGGGCGGATCAGCCCCAGCATTTT.

The chain has TRBV4-1 and TRBJ2-2, with unresolved D. This CDR3 region has 16 residues. V was pared by 1 base and J by 2 bases, with 11 bases between. CDR1 is MGHRA and CDR2 is YSYEKL in the germline V gene. The CDR3 DNA reads as TGCGCCAGCAGCCAAGTAATTCCCCGTAACACCGGGGAGCTGTTTTTT. It is translated as CASSQVIPRNTGELFF.

This clone was seen more than once but under ten times. J is TRBJ2-7 and V is TRBV7-2; D is uncertain. Between the trimmed V and J ends, which lost 2 bases and 1 base, there was a span of 9 bases. The CDR3 totals 14 residues. Germline CDR1 and CDR2: SGHTA and FQGNSA. The CDR3 DNA sequence: TGTGCCAGCAGCTTATCCGCGGCTTCCTACGAGCAGTACTTC. This translates into CASSLSAASYEQYF.

This chain joins TRBV5-4 and TRBJ2-5, with TRBD2 as a possible D gene (6 bases). Germline assignment: CDR1 SGHNT and CDR2 YYREEE (reference sequence). Trimming removed 4 bases from V and 9 bases from J, with 19 bases in between. The CDR3 totals 14 residues. The CDR3 here is CASSTGTAREAQYF. CDR3 bases: TGTGCCAGCAGCACCGGGACTGCTAGAGAAGCCCAGTACTTC.

V is TRBV27 and J is TRBJ2-1, with TRBD1 matching over 10 bases. The CDR3 loop spans 16 amino acids. Germline V lookup: CDR1 MNHEY, CDR2 SMNVEV (reference sequence). Trimming took 8 bases from V and 5 from J; bases not matched to a gene: 12. The CDR3 nucleotides are TGTGCCAGCGGCTTGTATACCGGGACAGGGGACAATGAGCAGTTCTTC. This gives the protein CASGLYTGTGDNEQFF.

This clone appeared a few times. The chain links TRBV5-6 to TRBJ2-2; D is unresolved. Looked up from germline, CDR1 is SGHDT and CDR2 is YYEEEE. Trimming pared 2 bases from V and 3 bases from J, leaving 14 bases between. This CDR3 region has 16 residues. The CDR3 loop is CASSFPQPEDTGELFF. CDR3 nucleotides: TGTGCCAGCAGCTTCCCCCAGCCCGAGGACACCGGGGAGCTGTTTTTT.

The chain combines TRBV29-1 with TRBJ2-7; TRBD1 might be the D (6 bases). CDR1 is SQVTM, CDR2 ANQGSEA, per germline. The CDR3 contains 13 residues. V shed 4 bases and J shed 1 base, with 11 bases lying between them. CDR3 nucleotide sequence: TGCAGCGTTGCACTTACAGGGTCCTACGAGCAGTACTTC. Its translation: CSVALTGSYEQYF.

The chain joins TRBV4-1 to TRBJ2-7; TRBD1 aligns across 9 bases. Germline CDR1 MGHRA, CDR2 YSYEKL. The CDR3 spans 17 residues. The V and J ends lost 1 base and 4 bases, in that order; junction bases with no gene match: 11. CDR3: CASSQGTGGRLSYEQYF. The DNA for the CDR3 is TGCGCCAGCAGCCAAGGAACAGGGGGCCGGCTTTCGTACGAGCAGTACTTC.